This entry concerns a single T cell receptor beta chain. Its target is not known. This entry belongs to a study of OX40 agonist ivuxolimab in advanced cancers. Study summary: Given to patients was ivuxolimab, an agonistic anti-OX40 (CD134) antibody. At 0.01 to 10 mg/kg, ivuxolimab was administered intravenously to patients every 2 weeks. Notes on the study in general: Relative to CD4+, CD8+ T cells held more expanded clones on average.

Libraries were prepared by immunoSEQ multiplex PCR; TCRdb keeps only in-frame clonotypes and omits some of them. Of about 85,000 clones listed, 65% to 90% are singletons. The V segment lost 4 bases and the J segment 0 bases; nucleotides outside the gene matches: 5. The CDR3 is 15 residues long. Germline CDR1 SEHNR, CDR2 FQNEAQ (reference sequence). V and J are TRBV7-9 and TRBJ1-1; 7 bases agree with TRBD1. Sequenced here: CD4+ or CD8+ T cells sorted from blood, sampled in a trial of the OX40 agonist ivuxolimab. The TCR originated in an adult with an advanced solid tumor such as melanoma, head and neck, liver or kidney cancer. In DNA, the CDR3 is TGTGCCAGCAGCTCGGGACAGCTGATGAACACTGAAGCTTTCTTT. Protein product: CASSSGQLMNTEAFF.